Listed here are 10 T cell receptor beta chains from one sample, sequenced in a study of CD8 T cells in Susac syndrome (dated by TCRdb to about 2019). The library relied on the immunoSEQ multiplex PCR assay. RNA was extracted using the RNeasy kit, and roughly 0.45 to 1 ug of the RNA was reverse transcribed with random hexamers. TCRdb reanalyzed the raw reads on its own, using fastp at Q25 for trimming and MiXCR for clone calling, and kept in-frame beta chains. Every CDR3 protein is listed once, alongside the most common genes and DNA of its rows. This sample lists 110,000 or so distinct CDR3 sequences; 80% to 95% were detected once. Around 0.14% of the sample is held by the ten biggest clonotypes. The sequenced sample was CD4+ T cells from PBMCs. These receptors originate from a human donor in good health.

V and J are TRBV6-5 and TRBJ2-7, with a tentative D call TRBD2 (6 bases). Germline V lookup: CDR1 MNHEY, CDR2 SVGAGI. V gave up 0 bases and J gave up 3 bases, with 12 bases separating them. The CDR3 spans 15 residues. CDR3 coding DNA: TGTGCCAGCAGTTACTCGCGGGGCGGGAACTACGAGCAGTACTTC. Translated: CASSYSRGGNYEQYF.

The CDR3 here is CSARDQSSGSNTGELFF. The DNA for the CDR3 is TGCAGTGCTAGAGATCAGTCTAGCGGGAGTAACACCGGGGAGCTGTTTTTT. The chain recombines TRBV20-1 with TRBJ2-2, with 10 bases matching TRBD2. The V and J ends lost 0 bases and 2 bases, in that order; junction bases with no gene match: 6. The CDR3 has 17 amino acids. The V gene's germline CDR1 is DFQATT and CDR2 SNEGSKA (reference sequence).

V is TRBV7-2 and J is TRBJ1-2; a weak D match, TRBD1 (5 bases). The germline V and J ends were trimmed by 0 bases and 3 bases, with 5 bases remaining between them. The V gene's germline CDR1 is SGHTA and CDR2 FQGNSA. This CDR3 is 13 amino acids long. CDR3 bases: TGTGCCAGCAGCTTAGCGACAGACTATGGCTACACCTTC. Its protein is CASSLATDYGYTF.

J is TRBJ1-2 and V is TRBV29-1; TRBD1 matches at 9 bases. V was clipped by 5 bases and J by 0 bases; unmatched bases: 7. CDR3 length equals 15 residues. Germline V CDR1 and CDR2: SQVTM, ANQGSEA. The DNA of the CDR3 is TGCAGCGTTCAGGGGAGGGACAGGGCTAACTATGGCTACACCTTC. This codes for CSVQGRDRANYGYTF.

The chain joins TRBV20-1 to TRBJ2-7; TRBD2 agrees at 12 bases. Germline CDR1 is DFQATT and CDR2 is SNEGSKA (reference sequence). The CDR3 length is 14 residues. V shed 6 bases, J shed 4 bases, and the junction held 7 bases outside the gene matches. CDR3 region: CSAHGLAGLYEQYF. DNA of the CDR3: TGCAGTGCCCATGGACTAGCGGGGTTATACGAGCAGTACTTC.

The V and J genes are TRBV9 and TRBJ2-7, with no clear D. This CDR3 has 14 residues. With 4 bases removed from V and 3 bases from J, the gap between germline ends came to 14 bases. Germline-derived CDR1 and CDR2 are SGDLS and YYNGEE. CDR3 amino acids: CASSRSPQNYEQYF. CDR3 coding DNA: TGTGCCAGCAGCCGCAGTCCTCAGAACTACGAGCAGTACTTC.

This clonotype has a single count. Germline is not matched at one junction end, which may reflect a read error. This chain links TRBV27 with TRBJ1-1; no definite D call. CDR1 and CDR2 (germline): MNHEY, SMNVEV (reference sequence). This CDR3 has 12 residues. CDR3 region: CASGFRATEAFF. The CDR3 DNA is TGTGCCAGCGGTTTTAGAGCCACTGAAGCTTTCTTT.

The rearrangement uses TRBV3-1 and TRBJ1-2; D is perhaps TRBD1 (5 bases). This CDR3 has 15 residues. Looked up from germline, CDR1 is LGHDT and CDR2 is YNNKEL (reference sequence). Deletions cut 0 bases from V and 4 bases from J, with 12 bases between. The CDR3 reads CASSQEGPIPYGYTF. The CDR3, as DNA: TGTGCCAGCAGCCAAGAGGGACCGATACCCTATGGCTACACCTTC. Combining the CDR3 with reference TRBV3-1 and TRBJ1-2 gives the whole variable domain DTAVSQTPKYLVTQMGNDKSIKCEQNLGHDTMYWYKQDSKKFLKIMFSYNNKELIINETVPNRFSPKSPDKAHLNLHINSLELGDSAVYFCASSQEGPIPYGYTFGSGTRLTVV.

As DNA, the CDR3 is TGCGCCAGCAGCCAAGCTGTCGGCTTCTCCTACGAGCAGTACTTC. Its translation is CASSQAVGFSYEQYF. The chain links TRBV4-3 to TRBJ2-7; no clear D. Germline CDR1 LGHNA, CDR2 YSLEER. Trimming shortened V by 1 base and J by 0 bases, and 10 bases separated the two germline ends. This CDR3 comprises 15 residues.

V and J are TRBV19 and TRBJ1-5, with 7 positions matching TRBD1. The CDR3 loop spans 15 amino acids. The junction had 8 bases not matched to a gene; V was cut back by 3 bases and J by 6 bases. The germline V gene encodes CDR1 LNHDA and CDR2 SQIVND (reference sequence). The CDR3 reads CASSIGQAAGQPQHF. The CDR3 DNA sequence: TGTGCCAGTAGTATCGGACAGGCTGCTGGTCAGCCCCAGCATTTT.